This T cell receptor (beta chain) was profiled in a study of blood T cell repertoires in COVID-19 (dated by TCRdb to 2018 to 2021). Context from the whole study: Samples covering the acute and convalescent phases of COVID-19 were provided by collaborators in the United States, Italy and Spain. Where HLA class I and class II types were available, the types were taken from metadata supplied by the sample provider, not from assay-based typing. Subjects who had been exposed to COVID-19, were actively infected with it, or had recovered from it provided the deeply sampled blood TCRbeta repertoires that made up the dataset. The prospective study material was composed of cDNA or gDNA derived from T cells, B-cell-depleted T cells, or PBMCs. A freely available public database, intended as a resource for researchers studying the immune response to SARS-CoV-2, is where the repertoires were released. Nearly every sample came with metadata listing a de-identified subject ID, COVID-19 status, age in years and sex. The samples were drawn from the first 160 participants of the ongoing ImmuneRACE study and from some 1,300 subjects provided by 6 global collaborators.

Each collaborating institution followed its own protocols to collect whole blood in K2EDTA tubes. For TCRbeta analysis, collaborator samples were shipped as frozen whole blood, as isolated PBMCs, or as DNA extracted from either sample type. TCRbeta CDR3 regions were amplified from genomic DNA using the immunoSEQ Assay, a bias-controlled multiplex PCR. The original methods were these. Nucleated cell counts per sample were estimated from amplification of reference gene primers within the assay. To quantify the absolute abundance of each unique TCRbeta CDR3 rearrangement, sequence reads were collapsed and filtered. Productive Simpson clonality was computed per sample as the square root of Simpson's diversity index over productive rearrangements. TCRdb provides this immuneACCESS table in a form limited to in-frame rearrangements. Some clones are lacking; in checked studies, under half of them reflect an unresolved V gene, and why the rest are absent is not known. D and trimming were read from the DNA, whereas the V and J calls and clone size are those reported in that table. This sample has approximately 280,000 clones in its table, and 88% of those were observed once. Approximately 8.5% of the sample is taken by the ten largest.

The CDR3 contains 14 residues, cysteine and phenylalanine counted. The kept DNA is CDR3 alone, 42 bases in frame from the first base. From a lookup of the germline V gene, CDR1 and CDR2 are LGHNT and FRNRAP. V and J are truncated by 5 bases and 9 bases respectively, leaving an intervening sequence of 14 bases. General findings and caveats noted by the study authors: The quantity of clinical and demographic metadata differed by source and by participant and was supplied without curation.

Concerning this clone itself: The antigen this receptor binds is unknown. Nothing much larger sits one base from this clone, and base qualities are not available.

The receptor chain draws on TRBV12-5 and TRBJ1-6, with TRBD1 perhaps the D gene, on 5 matching bases. What was sequenced was peripheral blood. The sequence came from a man between 18 and 29 years old with active or convalescent COVID-19. The nucleotide sequence is TGTGCTAGTGGTCCCGGGGGAATGGCTTCACCCCTCCACTTT. It specifies CASGPGGMASPLHF.